Below are 18 T cell receptor beta chains sequenced from a single sample in a study of tumor-infiltrating lymphocytes in primary liver carcinoma. The authors made TCR beta cDNA from around 500 ng total RNA with a constant-region primer. Libraries for TCR beta were built through three nested multiplex PCR rounds, which together made up a slightly modified ARM-PCR procedure. Use of TRBV1-TRBV30 forward primers with a C-beta reverse primer characterized the first two PCR rounds, which lasted around 9 cycles each. Each CDR3 protein is one row after TCRdb ran MiXCR on the multiplex PCR reads. The sample includes 95,000 to 150,000 distinct CDR3 sequences, 64% of them seen just once. Unsorted bulk tissue, about 19-32 mg of it, served as the source for co-extraction of RNA and DNA. Sequencing was performed on liver tumor tissue from sampling region 3. Documented subset: tumor region T3, left-lateral pole. Every receptor here comes from a woman aged 55 to 70 with primary liver carcinoma and hepatitis B virus infection.

About this clonotype itself: Because it lacks the conserved phenylalanine or tryptophan at the end, this CDR3 is likely a read error. The chain joins TRBV11-2 to TRBJ1-2; D gene ambiguous. The CDR3 consists of 12 residues. V lost 4 bases to trimming and J lost 4 bases, with 7 bases between them. Germline V lookup: CDR1 SGHAT, CDR2 FQNNGV. This CDR3 is CASSCRTYGYTL. Here the CDR3 DNA reads TGTGCCAGCAGCTGTCGGACCTATGGCTACACCCTC.

A remark on this clonotype: Since a much larger clone is just one base distant, this may be a read error. J is TRBJ2-2 and V is TRBV12-3 or TRBV12-4; 13 bases map to TRBD2. The junction had 5 bases not matched to a gene; V was cut back by 7 bases and J by 6 bases. This CDR3 spans 15 amino acids. This CDR3 reads CASTSTSGGAGELFF. The CDR3 region has the DNA TGTGCCAGCACTTCAACTAGCGGGGGGGCCGGGGAGCTGTTTTTT.

This clonotype was counted at least ten times. The chain recombines TRBV6-5 with TRBJ2-3; a weak D match, TRBD1 (6 bases). From germline, CDR1 is MNHEY and CDR2 SVGAGI. Trimming left V 4 bases short and J 0 bases short, with 11 bases between. The CDR3 has 15 amino acids. CDR3 coding DNA: TGTGCCAGCAGTTTCCGCGGACAGAGCACAGATACGCAGTATTTT. This gives the protein CASSFRGQSTDTQYF.

Note on this clonotype: The junction and the germline gene differ at one end; a read error may be behind it. The rearrangement uses TRBV29-1 and TRBJ2-1; perhaps TRBD1 as D (6 bases). CDR1 is SQVTM, CDR2 ANQGSEA, per germline. The CDR3 runs to 14 residues. For the CDR3, the DNA is TGCAGTGTTGTAGACAGGTCCTCCTACAATGAGCAGTTCTTC. It encodes CSVVDRSSYNEQFF.

Note on this clonotype: The junction does not match germline at one end; this may be a read error. This chain connects TRBV6-6 to TRBJ2-3, with D perhaps TRBD1 (6 bases). Germline CDR1 reads MNHNY; CDR2 reads SVGAGI (reference sequence). This CDR3 contains 12 residues. CDR3 DNA: TGTGCCATCAGTTATGGACAGTCTATTGGGTATTTT. Translating gives CAISYGQSIGYF.

This clonotype appeared many times. The chain is built from TRBV5-6 and TRBJ2-3; possible D gene TRBD2, 5 bases. V was shortened by 8 bases and J by 0 bases, with 19 bases between the two germline ends. Germline assignment: CDR1 SGHDT and CDR2 YYEEEE. The CDR3 totals 16 residues. The CDR3 DNA sequence: TGTGCCAGTGGGTCGGAAGAGAGGACTAGCACAGATACGCAGTATTTT. It translates to CASGSEERTSTDTQYF.

Of note for this clonotype: A clone one base away is much larger, so this may be a read error. The chain carries TRBV5-4 and TRBJ2-2; the match to TRBD1 covers 8 bases. CDR1 and CDR2 from the germline V gene are SGHNT and YYREEE (reference sequence). The CDR3 spans 18 residues. Losses at the gene ends were 0 bases for V and 0 bases for J; bases not matched to a gene: 7. The CDR3 region has the DNA TGTGCCAGCAGCTTGGGCCTATTGGGACAGGCGAACACCGGGGAGCTGTTTTTT. Translating it yields CASSLGLLGQANTGELFF.

Points on this clonotype: The junction and the germline gene differ at one end; a read error may be behind it. The rearrangement uses TRBV5-6 and TRBJ2-7; D not certain. The CDR3 totals 13 residues. Germline V gene lookup returns CDR1 SGHDT and CDR2 YYEEEE. CDR3 nucleotides: TGTACCAGCAACTTGGATAGGACCTACGAGCAGTACTTC. Translation gives CTSNLDRTYEQYF.

Many counts were recorded for this clonotype. The genes are TRBV30 and TRBJ1-1; D uncertain. Looked up from germline, CDR1 is GTSNPN and CDR2 is SVGIG (reference sequence). Deletions cut 0 bases from V and 6 bases from J, with 17 bases between. The CDR3 consists of 15 residues. CDR3 sequence (DNA): TGTGCCTGGAGTGTATCGGCAGCCCCGTGGGCTGAAGCTTTCTTT. It codes for CAWSVSAAPWAEAFF.

This clonotype occurred a few times. The genes are TRBV24-1 and TRBJ2-3; D may be TRBD2 (5 bases). Germline V gene lookup returns CDR1 KGHDR and CDR2 SFDVKD. The CDR3 extends over 17 amino acids. Trimming cost V 4 bases and J 2 bases, with 18 bases left between them. The CDR3, as DNA: TGTGCCACCAGTGACCCCGTAAGCGGCCCCTCCACAGATACGCAGTATTTT. Its protein product is CATSDPVSGPSTDTQYF.

Comments on this clonotype: Given the absence of the conserved phenylalanine or tryptophan at the CDR3 end, a read error is likely. V usage is TRBV11-2 and J usage is TRBJ1-1; unclear D gene. The CDR3 length is 13 residues. CDR1 and CDR2 from the germline V gene are SGHAT and FQNNGV. The germline V and J ends were trimmed by 2 bases and 4 bases, with 8 bases remaining between them. CDR3 DNA sequence: TGTGCCAGCAGCTTAAGTCCGCTCACTGAAGCTTTCTTA. As protein: CASSLSPLTEAFL.

As regards this clonotype: The CDR3 ends on some other residue instead of the conserved phenylalanine or tryptophan, so this is likely a read error. In DNA, the CDR3 is TGTGCCAGCAGTCGGGCAGGTGTAACCTACAAGCAGTACTCC. Its protein is CASSRAGVTYKQYS. This chain joins TRBV6-1 and TRBJ2-7; unclear D gene. The CDR3 is 14 amino acids. Per germline, CDR1 MNHNS and CDR2 SASEGT.

This clonotype was counted a few times. The chain couples TRBV7-9 to TRBJ2-3; D possibly corresponds to TRBD1 (6 bases). Trimming pared 4 bases from V and 0 bases from J, leaving 11 bases between. Germline V CDR1 and CDR2: SEHNR, FQNEAQ (reference sequence). The CDR3 has 15 residues. CDR3 in DNA: TGTGCCAGCAGCTCCGGACAGCCGAGCACAGATACGCAGTATTTT. As protein: CASSSGQPSTDTQYF. The full variable domain, completed using reference TRBV7-9 and TRBJ2-3, is DTGVSQNPRHKITKRGQNVTFRCDPISEHNRLYWYRQTLGQGPEFLTYFQNEAQLEKSRLLSDRFSAERPKGSFSTLEIQRTEQGDSAMYLCASSSGQPSTDTQYFGPGTRLTVL.

This clonotype was observed many times. The rearrangement links TRBV2 to TRBJ2-1; D is perhaps TRBD1 (5 bases). Germline CDR1 reads SNHLY; CDR2 reads FYNNEI. The CDR3 is 17 amino acids. The germline V and J ends were trimmed by 3 bases and 6 bases, with 21 bases remaining between them. The chain's CDR3 is CASSDLKGLQLVNEQFF. CDR3 nucleotides: TGTGCCAGCAGTGATTTAAAGGGGCTTCAGCTGGTCAATGAGCAGTTCTTC.

The chain has TRBV5-1 and TRBJ2-7, with a weak D call TRBD2 (6 bases). The CDR3 totals 15 residues. In germline, CDR1 is SGHRS, CDR2 YFSETQ. V was clipped by 4 bases and J by 6 bases, with 20 bases between them. The CDR3: CASSLVAESLFEQYF. For the CDR3, the DNA is TGCGCCAGCAGCCTAGTAGCGGAGAGTCTCTTCGAGCAGTACTTC.

This rearrangement joins TRBV7-8 to TRBJ2-1; D gene ambiguous. The CDR3 sequence is 12 residues long. CDR1 SGHVS and CDR2 FQNEAQ come from the germline V gene. Trimming took off 10 bases at V and 10 bases at J, with 17 bases between the two ends. The CDR3 region has the DNA TGTGCCAATAGCTTAGGTCTTAGCGAGCAGTTCTTC. Protein: CANSLGLSEQFF.

The CDR3 spells CASSPEEALSSEAFF. CDR3 sequence (DNA): TGCGCCAGCAGCCCCGAAGAGGCCCTGAGCAGTGAAGCTTTCTTT. This sequence joins TRBV5-1 and TRBJ1-1; D unclear. Trimming cost V 4 bases and J 7 bases, with 20 bases left between them. The germline gives CDR1 SGHRS, CDR2 YFSETQ. This CDR3 has 15 amino acids.

To note about this clonotype: This could be a read error, since a much larger clone is one nucleotide away. This rearrangement joins TRBV29-1 to TRBJ2-1; TRBD2 matches at 15 bases. Germline V gene lookup returns CDR1 SQVTM and CDR2 ANQGSEA. The CDR3 is 14 residues long. The CDR3 loop is CSAYGTSGRNEQSF. The CDR3 region has the DNA TGCAGCGCATACGGGACTAGCGGGAGGAATGAGCAGTCCTTC.